These T cell receptor beta chains were read from a single sample in a study of spatial heterogeneity in lung cancer. TCRdb re-analysed the 5' RACE reads in MiXCR, keeping a single row per CDR3 protein. The sample includes about 94,000 distinct CDR3 sequences, roughly a fifth of them seen just once. This material consisted of PBMCs, taken at follow-up. These receptors came from a male donor with early-stage non-small cell lung cancer. CDR3s include the opening cysteine and the closing phenylalanine or tryptophan. The D gene is left open where the match is weak. The size entry is marked missing in some rows and otherwise reads once, few, many or a size class.

>TRBV6-5|TRBJ2-1|medium-sized|TRBD1
TGTGCCAGCAGTTACCCTGGGACAGCCAATGAGCAGTTCTTC
CASSYPGTANEQFF
>TRBV6-5|TRBJ2-7|NA|NA
TGTGCCAGCAGTTCCAGACGAATTAACTACGAGCAGTACTTC
CASSSRRINYEQYF
>TRBV24-1|TRBJ2-5|few|NA
TGTGCCACCAGTGACCTACAGCAGACCCAGTACTTC
CATSDLQQTQYF
>TRBV12-3/TRBV12-4|TRBJ1-4|few|NA
TGTGCCAGCAGTTTACAGGGTTTGAGAAAACTGTTTTTT
CASSLQGLRKLFF
>TRBV6-2/TRBV6-3|TRBJ1-2|NA|NA
TGTGCCAGCAGCGGATATGGCTACACCTTC
CASSGYGYTF
>TRBV29-1|TRBJ1-2|few|NA
TGCAGCGTTGACGGAGTTGGAGATAAGGGCTACACCTTC
CSVDGVGDKGYTF
>TRBV6-5|TRBJ1-6|few|TRBD1
TGTGCCAGCAGAACGGGACAGGGGTTTAATTCACCCCTCCACTTT
CASRTGQGFNSPLHF
>TRBV30|TRBJ1-5|NA|NA
TGTGCCTGGAGCCCTCGGGGCCTACGCGGGCAGCCCCAGCATTTT
CAWSPRGLRGQPQHF
>TRBV11-2|TRBJ1-5|NA|NA
TGTGCCAGCAGCTTAGTGGGGGGCCAGCCCCAGCATTTT
CASSLVGGQPQHF
>TRBV3-1|TRBJ1-1|few|NA
TGTGCCAGCAGCCAAGGTGGGCGTTTAATGAACACTGAAGCTTTCTTT
CASSQGGRLMNTEAFF
>TRBV12-3/TRBV12-4|TRBJ1-5|few|NA
TGTGCCAGCTGCTCTGGGGGACAGCCCCAGCATTTT
CASCSGGQPQHF
>TRBV4-1|TRBJ1-5|NA|NA
TGCGCCAGCAGCCAAGATCGAGACCATCAGCCCCAGCATTTT
CASSQDRDHQPQHF
>TRBV12-3/TRBV12-4|TRBJ2-7|NA|NA
TGTGCCAGCAGTTTAGGGTTTCAACGGGAGCGCAACGAGCAGTACTTC
CASSLGFQRERNEQYF
>TRBV18|TRBJ1-4|NA|NA
TGTGCCAGCTCACTGAAGTCACCGACAACTAATGAAAAACTGTTTTTT
CASSLKSPTTNEKLFF
>TRBV11-2|TRBJ2-3|NA|NA
TGTGCCAGCAGCCCCGCGGCTGGAAGGGATACGCAGTATTTT
CASSPAAGRDTQYF
>TRBV5-4|TRBJ2-5|few|NA
TGTGCCAGCAGCTTGTATTACCAAGAGACCCAGTACTTC
CASSLYYQETQYF
>TRBV4-2|TRBJ2-3|many|NA
TGTGCCAGCAGCCAAGAAGGGCGGGGAACGCAGTATTTT
CASSQEGRGTQYF
>TRBV13|TRBJ2-5|NA|NA
TGTGCCAGCAGCAGGGGAAGAGAGACCCAGTACTTC
CASSRGRETQYF
>TRBV24-1|TRBJ2-1|few|NA
TGTGCCACCGGGGGATACAATGAGCAGTTCTTC
CATGGYNEQFF
>TRBV19|TRBJ2-3|NA|TRBD2
TGTGCCCGCCAGGCGGGGGATGCAGATACGCAGTATTTT
CARQAGDADTQYF
>TRBV6-5|TRBJ1-1|NA|NA
TGTGCCAGCAGTTACTCACCAGGGGCTGAAGCTTTCTTT
CASSYSPGAEAFF
>TRBV30|TRBJ2-1|many|NA
TGTGCCTGGAGTGGGATCGGCAATGAGCAGTTCTTC
CAWSGIGNEQFF
>TRBV3-1|TRBJ2-7|NA|TRBD2
TGTGCCAGCAGTCAACTAGCGGGCGTGGAGCAGTACTTC
CASSQLAGVEQYF
>TRBV6-5|TRBJ2-7|NA|TRBD1
TGTGCCAGCAGTTTTCGACAGGGCCCCTACGAGCAGTACTTC
CASSFRQGPYEQYF
>TRBV12-3/TRBV12-4|TRBJ2-3|NA|NA
TGTGCCAGCAGTCCCTCCGGGTTAGAGCCAGATACGCAGTATTTT
CASSPSGLEPDTQYF
>TRBV20-1|TRBJ1-2|NA|NA
TGCAGTGCTAGACGGGAAGTCTATGGCTACACCTTC
CSARREVYGYTF
>TRBV5-1|TRBJ2-5|NA|TRBD2
TGCGCCAGCAGCTACCAGGGGACTAGCACCCAAGAGACCCAGTACTTC
CASSYQGTSTQETQYF
>TRBV13|TRBJ2-7|NA|NA
TGTGCCAGCAGCCAACGGTCGTGGGGCGAGCAGTACTTC
CASSQRSWGEQYF
>TRBV5-6|TRBJ2-7|once|TRBD2
TGTGCCAGCAGCCCCTGGTTAGCGGGAGGCCACGAGCAGTACTTC
CASSPWLAGGHEQYF
>TRBV6-5|TRBJ2-5|NA|TRBD1
TGTGCCAGCAGTATGACCGGACAGGGATATCAAGAGACCCAGTACTTC
CASSMTGQGYQETQYF
>TRBV5-1|TRBJ1-3|NA|NA
TGCGCCAGCAGCCTAGACACTGGGCCCAACACCATATATTTT
CASSLDTGPNTIYF
>TRBV18|TRBJ2-6|NA|NA
TGTGCCAGCTCACTTACGGGGTCAGTCCCTGGGGCCAACGTCCTGACTTTC
CASSLTGSVPGANVLTF
>TRBV7-2|TRBJ2-5|NA|NA
TGTGCCAGCAGCTTAGTTCCCGCGGGTATCCAAGAGACCCAGTACTTC
CASSLVPAGIQETQYF
>TRBV9|TRBJ1-2|few|TRBD1
TGTGCCAGCAGCGCGGGACAGGGGGTCGGCTACACCTTC
CASSAGQGVGYTF
>TRBV29-1|TRBJ2-1|NA|NA
TGCAGCGTCACTCCCCCCGGGGGCCTTGGGAATGAGCAGTTCTTC
CSVTPPGGLGNEQFF
>TRBV7-9|TRBJ2-5|NA|NA
TGTGCCAGCAGCTTAGCCCTCAAAGAGACCCAGTACTTC
CASSLALKETQYF
>TRBV10-3|TRBJ1-4|once|NA
TGTGCCATCAGCCCCGGGGAGGAAAAACTGTTTTTT
CAISPGEEKLFF
>TRBV7-9|TRBJ2-1|NA|NA
TGTGCCAGCAGCCCCTCCGGCCAGCTAGGATACAATGAGCAGTTCTTC
CASSPSGQLGYNEQFF
>TRBV20-1|TRBJ2-3|few|NA
TGCAGTGCTAGTTTACCTTCGGATGGAGATACGCAGTATTTT
CSASLPSDGDTQYF
>TRBV20-1|TRBJ2-4|few|TRBD1
TGCAGTGCTCGAAGGGACAGTAACATTCAGTACTTC
CSARRDSNIQYF
>TRBV7-6|TRBJ2-1|NA|NA
TGTGCCAGCAGCTTAGAAGCGGCTTTGAATGAGCAGTTCTTC
CASSLEAALNEQFF
>TRBV29-1|TRBJ2-1|NA|NA
TGCAGCGTTGTTCTATTCGGGAACTCCTACAATGAGCAGTTCTTC
CSVVLFGNSYNEQFF
>TRBV20-1|TRBJ2-3|few|NA
TGCAGTGCTAGACCCGACAGTCTGGCCTCCTTTGGTACGCAGTATTTT
CSARPDSLASFGTQYF
>TRBV7-2|TRBJ2-3|NA|NA
TGTGCCAGCACCGGGTTAATATGGGGGGCAGATACGCAGTATTTT
CASTGLIWGADTQYF
>TRBV6-1|TRBJ2-5|few|TRBD2
TGTGCCAGCAGTGAATCCGGGCGGGGGAACCAAGAGACCCAGTACTTC
CASSESGRGNQETQYF
>TRBV12-3/TRBV12-4|TRBJ2-1|many|NA
TGTGCCAGCAGCCTTCTACAGTACAATGAGCAGTTCTTC
CASSLLQYNEQFF
>TRBV19|TRBJ2-3|few|TRBD1
TGTGCCAGCCGGGACAGGGGGCGAGGAGATACGCAGTATTTT
CASRDRGRGDTQYF
>TRBV6-5|TRBJ2-1|few|NA
TGTGCCAGCAGTTACAATCGGGTACCCTACAATGAGCAGTTCTTC
CASSYNRVPYNEQFF
>TRBV5-8|TRBJ2-2|few|NA
TGTGCCAGCATCGGTCGGGTTAGGCCCGGGGAGCTGTTTTTT
CASIGRVRPGELFF
>TRBV23-1|TRBJ2-2|few|NA
TGCGCCAGCAGTCAATCGCCTTTCTCCGGGGAGCTGTTTTTT
CASSQSPFSGELFF
>TRBV4-1|TRBJ1-5|NA|NA
TGCGCCAGCAGCCAAGATCTCCGGCAGGATAATCGGCCCCAGCATTTT
CASSQDLRQDNRPQHF
>TRBV20-1|TRBJ1-1|few|NA
TGCAGTGCTACACGAGGGGTTAACACTGAAGCTTTCTTT
CSATRGVNTEAFF
>TRBV7-9|TRBJ2-3|few|TRBD1
TGTGCCAGCCGACCGGGACAGATCACAGATACGCAGTATTTT
CASRPGQITDTQYF
>TRBV29-1|TRBJ1-2|few|NA
TGCAGCGTTGCCCTTCGAAGAGGGGATCGTGGCTACACCTTC
CSVALRRGDRGYTF
>TRBV18|TRBJ2-1|many|NA
TGTGCCAGCTCACCGGAGGGCGGTGGTCCCTACAATGAGCAGTTCTTC
CASSPEGGGPYNEQFF